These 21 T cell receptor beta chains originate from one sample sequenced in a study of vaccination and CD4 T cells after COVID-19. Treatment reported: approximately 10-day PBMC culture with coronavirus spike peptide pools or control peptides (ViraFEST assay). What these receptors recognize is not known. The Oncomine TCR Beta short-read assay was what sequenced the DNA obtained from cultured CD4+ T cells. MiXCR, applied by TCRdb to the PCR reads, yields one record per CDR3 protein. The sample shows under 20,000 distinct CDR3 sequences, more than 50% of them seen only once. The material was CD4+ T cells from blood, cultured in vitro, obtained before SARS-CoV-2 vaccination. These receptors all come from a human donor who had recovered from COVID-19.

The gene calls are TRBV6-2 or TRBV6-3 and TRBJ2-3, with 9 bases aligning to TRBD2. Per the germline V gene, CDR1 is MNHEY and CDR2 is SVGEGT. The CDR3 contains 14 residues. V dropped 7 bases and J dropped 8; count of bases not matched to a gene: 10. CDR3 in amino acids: CASIRGGGAGTQYF. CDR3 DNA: TGTGCCAGCATTCGCGGCGGGGGGGCAGGTACGCAGTATTTT.

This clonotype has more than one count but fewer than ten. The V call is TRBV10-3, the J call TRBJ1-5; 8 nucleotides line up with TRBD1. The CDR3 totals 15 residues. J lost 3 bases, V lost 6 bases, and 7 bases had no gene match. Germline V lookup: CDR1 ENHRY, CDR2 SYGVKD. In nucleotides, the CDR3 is TGTGCCATCAGAAAGACAGGGGACTCCAATCAGCCCCAGCATTTT. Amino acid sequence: CAIRKTGDSNQPQHF.

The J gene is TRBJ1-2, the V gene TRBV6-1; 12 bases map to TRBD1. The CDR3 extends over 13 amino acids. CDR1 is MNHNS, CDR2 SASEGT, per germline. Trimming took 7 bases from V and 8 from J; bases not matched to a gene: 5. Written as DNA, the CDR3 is TGTGCCAGCAAAGTCGGGACAGGGGGCGGCTACACCTTC. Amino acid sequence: CASKVGTGGGYTF.

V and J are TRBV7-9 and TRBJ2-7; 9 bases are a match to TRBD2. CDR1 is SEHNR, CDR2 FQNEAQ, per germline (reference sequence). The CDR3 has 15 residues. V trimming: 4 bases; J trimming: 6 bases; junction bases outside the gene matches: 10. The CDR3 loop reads CASSSARTSESEQYF. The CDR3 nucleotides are TGTGCCAGCAGCTCCGCCAGGACTAGCGAAAGCGAGCAGTACTTC.

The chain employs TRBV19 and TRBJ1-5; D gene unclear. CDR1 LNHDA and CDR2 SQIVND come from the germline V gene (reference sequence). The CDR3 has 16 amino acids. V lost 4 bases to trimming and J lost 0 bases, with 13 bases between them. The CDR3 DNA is TGTGCCAGTAGTACTCTGAGGCTCCTTAGCAATCAGCCCCAGCATTTT. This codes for CASSTLRLLSNQPQHF.

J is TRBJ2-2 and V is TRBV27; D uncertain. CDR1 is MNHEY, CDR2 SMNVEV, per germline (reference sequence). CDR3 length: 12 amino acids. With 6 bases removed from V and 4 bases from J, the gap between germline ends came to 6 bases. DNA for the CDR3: TGTGCCAGCAGGCGTTTCACCGGGGAGCTGTTTTTT. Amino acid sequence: CASRRFTGELFF.

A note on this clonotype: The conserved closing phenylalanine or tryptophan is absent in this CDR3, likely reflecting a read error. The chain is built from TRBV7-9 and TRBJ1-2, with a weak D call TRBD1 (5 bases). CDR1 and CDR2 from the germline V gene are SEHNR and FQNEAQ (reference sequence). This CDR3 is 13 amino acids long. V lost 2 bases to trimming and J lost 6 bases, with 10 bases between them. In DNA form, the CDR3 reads TGTGCCAGCAGCTTAAGCCAGGGCGATGGCTACACCCTC. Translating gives CASSLSQGDGYTL.

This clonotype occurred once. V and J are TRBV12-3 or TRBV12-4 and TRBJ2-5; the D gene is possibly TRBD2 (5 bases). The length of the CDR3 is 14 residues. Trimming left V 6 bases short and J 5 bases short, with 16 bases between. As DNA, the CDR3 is TGTGCCAGCAGCTCGGGATCGATTGAGGAGACCCAGTACTTC. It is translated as CASSSGSIEETQYF.

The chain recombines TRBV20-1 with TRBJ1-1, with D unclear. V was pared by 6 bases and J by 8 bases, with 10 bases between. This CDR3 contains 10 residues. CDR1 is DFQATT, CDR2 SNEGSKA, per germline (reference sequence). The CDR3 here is CSAVGLEAFF. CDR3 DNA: TGCAGTGCAGTCGGATTAGAAGCTTTCTTT.

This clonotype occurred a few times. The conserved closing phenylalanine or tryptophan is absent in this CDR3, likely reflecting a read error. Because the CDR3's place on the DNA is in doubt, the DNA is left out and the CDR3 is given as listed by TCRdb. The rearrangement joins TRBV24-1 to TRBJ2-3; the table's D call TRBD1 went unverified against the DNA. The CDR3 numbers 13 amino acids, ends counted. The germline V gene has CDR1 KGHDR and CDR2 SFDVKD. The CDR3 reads CATTKLRTGGPSV.

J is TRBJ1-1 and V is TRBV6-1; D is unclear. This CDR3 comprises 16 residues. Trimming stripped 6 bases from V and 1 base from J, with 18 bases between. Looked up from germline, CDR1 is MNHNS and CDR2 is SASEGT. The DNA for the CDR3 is TGTGCCAGCAGCCCACGGTCAGGACGGCCGAACACTGAAGCTTTCTTT. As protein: CASSPRSGRPNTEAFF.

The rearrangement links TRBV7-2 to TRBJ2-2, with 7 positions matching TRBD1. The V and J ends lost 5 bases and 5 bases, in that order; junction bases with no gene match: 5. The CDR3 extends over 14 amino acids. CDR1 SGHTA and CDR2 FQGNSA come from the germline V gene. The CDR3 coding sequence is TGTGCCAGCAGCCCCCGGGACAGTACCGGGGAGCTGTTTTTT. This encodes CASSPRDSTGELFF.

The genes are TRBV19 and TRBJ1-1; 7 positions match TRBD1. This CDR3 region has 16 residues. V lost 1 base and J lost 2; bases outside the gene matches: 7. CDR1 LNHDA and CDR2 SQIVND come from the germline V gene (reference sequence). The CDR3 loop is CASSIGSGQVNTEAFF. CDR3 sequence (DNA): TGTGCCAGTAGTATAGGAAGCGGACAGGTTAACACTGAAGCTTTCTTT. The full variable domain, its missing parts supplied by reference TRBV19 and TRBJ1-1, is DGGITQSPKYLFRKEGQNVTLSCEQNLNHDAMYWYRQDPGQGLRLIYYSQIVNDFQKGDIAEGYSVSREKKESFPLTVTSAQKNPTAFYLCASSIGSGQVNTEAFFGQGTRLTVV.

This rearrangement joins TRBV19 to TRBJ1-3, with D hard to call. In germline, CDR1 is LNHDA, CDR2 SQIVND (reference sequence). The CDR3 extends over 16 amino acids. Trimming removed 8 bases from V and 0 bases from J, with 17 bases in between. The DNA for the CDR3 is TGTGCCAGTTCTGTCAGACCGCAGTCCTCTGGAAACACCATATATTTT. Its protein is CASSVRPQSSGNTIYF.

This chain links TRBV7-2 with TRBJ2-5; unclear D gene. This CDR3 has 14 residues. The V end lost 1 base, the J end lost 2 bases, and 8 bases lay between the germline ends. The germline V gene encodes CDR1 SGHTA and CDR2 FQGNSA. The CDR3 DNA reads TGTGCCAGCAGCTTAGGTTTCGGTCAAGAGACCCAGTACTTC. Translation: CASSLGFGQETQYF.

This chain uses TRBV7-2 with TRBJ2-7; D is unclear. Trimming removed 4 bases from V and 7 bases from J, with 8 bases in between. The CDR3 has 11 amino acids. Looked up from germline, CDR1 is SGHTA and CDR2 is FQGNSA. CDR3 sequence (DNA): TGTGCCAGCAGCTGGAAGCTGGAGCAGTACTTC. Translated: CASSWKLEQYF. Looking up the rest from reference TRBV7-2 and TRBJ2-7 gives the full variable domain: GAGVSQSPSNKVTEKGKDVELRCDPISGHTALYWYRQSLGQGLEFLIYFQGNSAPDKSGLPSDRFSAERTGGSVSTLTIQRTQQEDSAVYLCASSWKLEQYFGPGTRLTVT.

This CDR3 reads CASSRGQGLGGYTF. The CDR3 bases are TGTGCCAGCAGCCGTGGACAGGGATTAGGAGGCTACACCTTC. This chain joins TRBV6-2 or TRBV6-3 and TRBJ1-2, with TRBD1 matching 8 bases. Germline-derived CDR1 and CDR2 are MNHEY and SVGEGT. This CDR3 contains 14 residues. Unmatched junction bases numbered 11, after V lost 6 bases and J lost 8 bases.

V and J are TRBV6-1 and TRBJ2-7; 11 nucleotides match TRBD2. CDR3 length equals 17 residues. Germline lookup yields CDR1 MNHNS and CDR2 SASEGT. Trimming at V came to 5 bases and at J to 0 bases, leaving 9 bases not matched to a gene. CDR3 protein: CASSQSSGGPNSYEQYF. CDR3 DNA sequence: TGTGCCAGCAGTCAGTCTAGCGGGGGGCCCAACTCCTACGAGCAGTACTTC.

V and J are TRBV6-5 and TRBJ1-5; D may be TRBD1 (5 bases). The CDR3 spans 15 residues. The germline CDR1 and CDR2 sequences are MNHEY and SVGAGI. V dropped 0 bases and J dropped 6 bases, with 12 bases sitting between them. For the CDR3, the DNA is TGTGCCAGCAGTTACTCGGGGGTGGAAGGTCAGCCCCAGCATTTT. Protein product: CASSYSGVEGQPQHF.

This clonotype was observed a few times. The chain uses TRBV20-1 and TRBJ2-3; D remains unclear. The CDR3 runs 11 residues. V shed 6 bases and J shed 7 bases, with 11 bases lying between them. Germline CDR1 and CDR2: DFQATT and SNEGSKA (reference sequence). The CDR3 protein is CSAPLGNTQYF. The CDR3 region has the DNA TGCAGTGCGCCCCTGGGAAATACGCAGTATTTT.

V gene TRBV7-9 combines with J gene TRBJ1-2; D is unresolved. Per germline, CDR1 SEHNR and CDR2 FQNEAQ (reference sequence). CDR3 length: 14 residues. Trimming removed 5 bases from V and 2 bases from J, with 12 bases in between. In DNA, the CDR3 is TGTGCCAGCAGCGCGCAGGCCCTAAACTATGGCTACACCTTC. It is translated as CASSAQALNYGYTF.